Listed here are 3 T cell receptor beta chains from one sample, sequenced in a study of T-cell memory formation after mild COVID-19. TCRdb re-called the 5' RACE reads through MiXCR, storing one row per CDR3 protein. Here the sample spans 90,000 to 120,000 distinct CDR3 sequences, approximately 15% being singletons. The sample comprised PBMCs or a T cell subset sorted from them (not recorded which). Receptors originate from a man younger than 30 who had mild COVID-19 (a few samples of this study predate the infection). Cell type and time point are not known.

The V gene is TRBV5-1, the J gene TRBJ2-1; TRBD1 matches 7 bases. The CDR3 is 13 amino acids. CDR1 is SGHRS and CDR2 is YFSETQ in the germline V gene. V was clipped by 3 bases and J by 8 bases; unmatched bases: 5. CDR3 DNA: TGCGCCAGCAGCTCACAGGGGAACGATGAGCAGTTCTTC. Translating it yields CASSSQGNDEQFF.

On this clonotype: One end of the junction varies from germline; a read error may be responsible. The V gene is TRBV6-1, the J gene TRBJ2-4, with 8 bases matching TRBD1. Germline-derived CDR1 and CDR2 are MNHNS and SASEGT. The CDR3 is made up of 20 amino acids. The CDR3 DNA sequence: TGTGCCAGCAGATCCTTGGCGGACAGGGTTTTAAGTTTAGCCAGAAACATTCAGTACTTC. It yields the protein CASRSLADRVLSLARNIQYF.

This chain connects TRBV15 to TRBJ2-3, with D unresolved. Trimming left V 0 bases short and J 2 bases short, with 9 bases between. The CDR3 is 15 residues long. Per the germline V gene, CDR1 is LNHNV and CDR2 is YYDKDF (reference sequence). In DNA, the CDR3 is TGTGCCACCAGCAGAGAGGGCAGAGACACAGATACGCAGTATTTT. It specifies CATSREGRDTDTQYF.